Listed below are T cell receptor beta chains from one sample, sequenced in a study of blood T cell repertoires in COVID-19. The protocol was immunoSEQ multiplex PCR, while the TCRdb copy is restricted to in-frame clones and leaves out a portion. The sample has tens of thousands of clones, about 81% seen once. Sequencing used peripheral blood. Receptors originate from a human donor with acute or convalescent COVID-19. The donor label of this sample is uncertain. The CDR3 runs from the conserved cysteine through the conserved F or W.

V gene	J gene	CDR3 protein
TRBV6-2/TRBV6-3	TRBJ2-3	CASSLAGFLSTDTQYF
TRBV11-2	TRBJ2-5	CASSRGQGRTETQYF
TRBV5-1	TRBJ2-2	CASSWDTQANTGELFF
TRBV4-3	TRBJ2-7	CASSQNLGLAGAAYEQYF
TRBV5-6	TRBJ1-5	CASSLGDRENQPQHF
TRBV7-2	TRBJ2-3	CASRLPGGPNSDTQYF
TRBV5-8	TRBJ2-1	CASSLAGGLTNEQFF
TRBV2	TRBJ2-7	CASRRDLAGGPHEQYF
TRBV12-3/TRBV12-4	TRBJ2-7	CATSEGNSYEQYF
TRBV11-3	TRBJ2-7	CASSFGVYEQYF
TRBV10-3	TRBJ1-2	CAISESGQGAAGYGYTF
TRBV10-3	TRBJ2-2	CATRLAGNTGELFF
TRBV27	TRBJ1-1	CASSWGEGTEAFF
TRBV27	TRBJ2-3	CASSLMAGGDTQYF
TRBV19	TRBJ2-6	CASRVLGQGAPGANVLTF
TRBV5-1	TRBJ1-5	CASSLGTGVAQPQHF
TRBV12-3/TRBV12-4	TRBJ1-1	CASSPAGYTEAFF
TRBV7-6	TRBJ1-6	CASSLAGQGSYSPLHF
TRBV7-2	TRBJ1-2	CASSPQGGGMRYGYTF
TRBV6-5	TRBJ2-7	CASSYFGLAGTYEQYF
TRBV5-1	TRBJ2-5	CASSLAFETQYF
TRBV11-1	TRBJ1-1	CASSRQGANTEAFF
TRBV30	TRBJ2-1	CAWRYGGGPRNEQFF
TRBV10-3	TRBJ1-5	CAISLSGIGPQHF
TRBV28	TRBJ1-6	CASSLEGRGGSPLHF
TRBV3-1/TRBV3-2	TRBJ2-1	CASSQDPASYNEQFF
TRBV7-2	TRBJ2-2	CASSLMYSGYDTGELFF
TRBV2	TRBJ2-1	CASSTTSGRVNEQFF
TRBV27	TRBJ1-2	CATPGGDYGYTF
TRBV9	TRBJ2-2	CASSARSGYANTGELFF
TRBV9	TRBJ2-5	CASSVEGQPQETQYF
TRBV28	TRBJ2-1	CASRPTSYNEQFF
TRBV6-5	TRBJ2-7	CASSYRRPGQGYEQYF
TRBV4-2	TRBJ2-2	CASSLGTSGGWGDTNTGELFF
TRBV4-3	TRBJ2-7	CASSQDRSQGGFTEQYF
TRBV6-2/TRBV6-3	TRBJ2-7	CASSYSTSGGESYEQYF
TRBV23-1	TRBJ2-6	CASSQSGRDRSTGANVLTF
TRBV7-2	TRBJ2-1	CASSSWTSGNEQFF
TRBV28	TRBJ1-2	CASRIGAGGSGYTF
TRBV5-4	TRBJ2-5	CASSLGGRQETQYF
TRBV7-2	TRBJ1-2	CASSSQGYGYTF
TRBV7-9	TRBJ1-1	CASSLVQGRDTEAFF
TRBV7-8	TRBJ2-1	CASSRGLADEQFF
TRBV5-1	TRBJ1-4	CASSLAGTGNEKLFF
TRBV18	TRBJ2-5	CASSPQLQETQYF
TRBV9	TRBJ2-2	CASSVVPSVVVPGELFF
TRBV7-3	TRBJ1-1	CASSLYPHGDTEAFF
TRBV29-1	TRBJ2-7	CSAKDSLLSYEQYF
TRBV5-1	TRBJ1-1	CASSPSGTANTEAFF
TRBV7-2	TRBJ2-5	CASSPPGLAGGMETQYF
TRBV4-3	TRBJ1-2	CASSQETGNGYTF
TRBV10-2	TRBJ2-5	CASRLAGRETQYF
TRBV19	TRBJ1-1	CASSRGGTEAFF
TRBV27	TRBJ2-7	CASSLKGQGHYEQYF
TRBV7-6	TRBJ2-3	CASSLGGGQGDTQYF
TRBV5-4	TRBJ2-7	CASSPEQGRSSYEQYF
TRBV2	TRBJ1-2	CASKSTGGFHGYTF